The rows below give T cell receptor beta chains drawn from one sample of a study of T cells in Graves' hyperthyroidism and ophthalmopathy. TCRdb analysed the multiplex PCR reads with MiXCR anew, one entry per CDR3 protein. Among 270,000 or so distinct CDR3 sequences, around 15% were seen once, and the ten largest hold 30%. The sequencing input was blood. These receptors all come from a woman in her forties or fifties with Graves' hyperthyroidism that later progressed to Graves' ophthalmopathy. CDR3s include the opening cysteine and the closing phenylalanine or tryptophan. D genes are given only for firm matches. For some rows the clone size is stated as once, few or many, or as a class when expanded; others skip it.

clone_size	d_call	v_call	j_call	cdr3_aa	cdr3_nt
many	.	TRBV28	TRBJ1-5	CASSTYRAGQPQHF	TGTGCCAGCAGTACGTACAGGGCAGGGCAGCCCCAGCATTTT
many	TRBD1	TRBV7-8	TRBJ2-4	CASSLAGTAKNIQYF	TGTGCCAGCAGCTTAGCCGGGACAGCTAAAAACATTCAGTACTTC
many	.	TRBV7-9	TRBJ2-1	CASREFSSYNEQFF	TGTGCCAGCCGAGAGTTCAGCTCCTACAATGAGCAGTTCTTC
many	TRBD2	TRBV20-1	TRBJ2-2	CSASEWREGTGELFF	TGCAGTGCTAGTGAATGGCGGGAGGGCACCGGGGAGCTGTTTTTT
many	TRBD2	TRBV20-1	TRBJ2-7	CSANRLAAYEQYF	TGCAGTGCTAATCGACTAGCGGCCTACGAGCAGTACTTC
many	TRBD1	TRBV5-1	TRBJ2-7	CASSFDSGTGAYEQYF	TGCGCCAGCAGCTTCGATTCCGGGACAGGAGCCTACGAGCAGTACTTC
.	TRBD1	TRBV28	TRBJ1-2	CASRGTANYGYTF	TGTGCCAGCAGGGGGACAGCAAACTATGGCTACACCTTC
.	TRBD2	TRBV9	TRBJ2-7	CASSSPSGTSGRSSYEQYF	TGTGCCAGCAGCAGCCCCTCCGGGACTAGCGGGAGGAGCTCCTACGAGCAGTACTTC
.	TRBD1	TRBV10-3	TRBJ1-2	CAIRTGVGYTF	TGTGCCATCAGGACAGGGGTGGGCTACACCTTC
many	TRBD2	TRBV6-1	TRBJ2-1	CASRRLAGVSEQFF	TGTGCCAGCAGACGACTAGCGGGAGTGAGCGAGCAGTTCTTC
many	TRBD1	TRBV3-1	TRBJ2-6	CASSPLPGQGGAGANVLTF	TGTGCCAGCAGCCCACTCCCGGGACAGGGTGGAGCTGGGGCCAACGTCCTGACTTTC
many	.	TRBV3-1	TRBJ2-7	CASSQDRASTEQYF	TGTGCCAGCAGCCAAGACAGGGCCTCTACCGAGCAGTACTTC
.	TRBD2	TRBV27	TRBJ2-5	CASRESSARPGGETQYF	TGTGCCAGCAGGGAATCAAGCGCGCGCCCGGGGGGAGAGACCCAGTACTTC
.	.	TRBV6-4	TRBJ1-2	CASSDVSGGRTYGYTF	TGTGCCAGCAGTGATGTGTCGGGGGGCCGCACCTATGGCTACACCTTC
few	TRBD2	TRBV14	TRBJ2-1	CASSQDKAGGSNEQFF	TGTGCCAGCAGCCAAGATAAAGCGGGAGGATCGAATGAGCAGTTCTTC
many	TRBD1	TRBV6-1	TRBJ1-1	CASSLLGTVNTEAFF	TGTGCCAGCAGCCTGTTGGGGACAGTGAACACTGAAGCTTTCTTT
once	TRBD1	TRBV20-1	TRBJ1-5	CSAWTGYSNQPQHF	TGCAGTGCTTGGACAGGCTATAGCAATCAGCCCCAGCATTTT